This T cell receptor beta chain comes out of a study of blood T cell repertoires in COVID-19. This CDR3 is built from 16 residues. V shed 0 bases and J 5 bases; nucleotides not matched to a gene: 7. Germline-derived CDR1 and CDR2 are KGHSH and LQKENI. Clones were read by immunoSEQ multiplex PCR, and TCRdb kept only the in-frame ones, dropping some. The sample carries under 80,000 clones, around 87% recorded once. The receptor was derived from a man aged 55 to 70 with acute or convalescent COVID-19. The chain employs TRBV18 and TRBJ2-1; 7 bases line up with TRBD2. The sequenced sample consisted of peripheral blood. The CDR3 sequence: CASSPPGRGNHNEQFF. As DNA, the CDR3 is TGTGCCAGCTCACCACCAGGGCGGGGGAACCACAATGAGCAGTTCTTC.